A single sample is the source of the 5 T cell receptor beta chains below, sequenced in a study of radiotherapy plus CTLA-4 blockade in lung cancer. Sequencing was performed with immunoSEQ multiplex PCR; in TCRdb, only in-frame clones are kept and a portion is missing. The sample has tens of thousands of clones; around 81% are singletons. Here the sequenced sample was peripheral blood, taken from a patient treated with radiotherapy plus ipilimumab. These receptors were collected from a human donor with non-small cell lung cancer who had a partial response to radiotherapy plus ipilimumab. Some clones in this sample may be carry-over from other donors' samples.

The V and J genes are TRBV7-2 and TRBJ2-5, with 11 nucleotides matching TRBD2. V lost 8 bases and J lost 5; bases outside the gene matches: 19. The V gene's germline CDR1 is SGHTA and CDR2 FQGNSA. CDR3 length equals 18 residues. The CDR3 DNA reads TGTGCCAGCGACCAAATGGGACTAGCGGTGATCGGGGGGGAGACCCAGTACTTC. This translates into CASDQMGLAVIGGETQYF. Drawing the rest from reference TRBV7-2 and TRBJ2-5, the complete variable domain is GAGVSQSPSNKVTEKGKDVELRCDPISGHTALYWYRQSLGQGLEFLIYFQGNSAPDKSGLPSDRFSAERTGGSVSTLTIQRTQQEDSAVYLCASDQMGLAVIGGETQYFGPGTRLLVL.

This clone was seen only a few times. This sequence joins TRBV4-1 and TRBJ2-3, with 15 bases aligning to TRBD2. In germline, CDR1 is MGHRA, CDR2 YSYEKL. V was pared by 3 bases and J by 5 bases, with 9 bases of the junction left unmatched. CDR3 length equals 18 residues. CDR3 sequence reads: CASSHRTGLAGGIDTQYF. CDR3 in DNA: TGCGCCAGCAGCCACAGGACGGGACTAGCGGGGGGTATAGATACGCAGTATTTT.

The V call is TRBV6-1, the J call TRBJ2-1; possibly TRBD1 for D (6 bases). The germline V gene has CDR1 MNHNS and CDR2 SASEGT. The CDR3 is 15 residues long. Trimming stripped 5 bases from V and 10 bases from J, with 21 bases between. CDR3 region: CASSLRGRVDGEQFF. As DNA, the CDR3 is TGTGCCAGCAGTCTCAGGGGCAGGGTTGATGGAGAGCAGTTCTTC.

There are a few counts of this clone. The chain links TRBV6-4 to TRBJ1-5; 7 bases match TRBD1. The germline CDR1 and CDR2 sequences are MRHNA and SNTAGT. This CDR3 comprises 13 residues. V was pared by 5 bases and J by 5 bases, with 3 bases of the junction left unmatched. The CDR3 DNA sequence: TGTGCCAGCAGTCTTGACAGGGATCAGCCCCAGCATTTT. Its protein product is CASSLDRDQPQHF.

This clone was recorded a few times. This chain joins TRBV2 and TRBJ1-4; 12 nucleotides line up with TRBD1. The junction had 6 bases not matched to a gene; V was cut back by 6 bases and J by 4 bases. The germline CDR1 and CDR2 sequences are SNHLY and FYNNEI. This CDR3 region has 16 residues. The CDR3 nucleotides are TGTGCCAGCAGCCGGGACAGGGGGCCGGTTAATGAAAAACTGTTTTTT. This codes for CASSRDRGPVNEKLFF.